This T cell receptor beta chain was obtained from a study of shared clonotypes between healthy human individuals. About the study: There were three CD4 naive, three CD4 memory, two CD8 naive and one CD8 memory plates per donor.

Evenly divided among several immunoSEQ plates was the genomic DNA of each subset. Replicate PCRs run on sorted subsets employed 200 ng DNA, 30,000 to 35,000 T cell genomes. This table comes from immunoSEQ multiplex PCR, and its TCRdb copy is limited to in-frame clones, with some not included. The data contain roughly 2.2 million clones, 85% to 95% of them singletons. The CDR3 has 15 residues. Germline assignment: CDR1 SGDLS and CDR2 YYNGEE. Trimming pared 0 bases from V and 3 bases from J, leaving 12 bases between. The TCR originated in a man aged 18 to 35 in good health. Some clones in this sample may be carry-over from other donors' samples. The chain links TRBV9 to TRBJ1-1; D may be TRBD1 (5 bases). The sequenced sample was naive CD4+ T cells from PBMCs. The subset is: CD45RA+ positively selected. This CDR3 is CASSVDGGGDTEAFF. CDR3 DNA sequence: TGTGCCAGCAGCGTAGATGGGGGTGGAGACACTGAAGCTTTCTTT.